This T cell receptor beta chain was obtained from a study of T-cell memory formation after mild COVID-19. Study-level background: TCR clusters showed largely donor specificity. Whole-study findings and limits: Clones that contracted from day 15 to 85 were balanced CD4/CD8, while later expanders leaned CD4+. Among CD4+ contracting clones, most were CM and EM, and CD8+ ones EMRA.

Regarding this clonotype: Its target is not known.

TCRdb called the 5' RACE reads again in MiXCR, with one record for every CDR3 protein. Here the sample spans 250,000 to 300,000 distinct CDR3 sequences, about a sixth being singletons. V was pared by 6 bases and J by 1 base, with 21 bases between. CDR3 length: 17 amino acids. This chain joins TRBV12-3 or TRBV12-4 and TRBJ2-5, with D maybe TRBD2 (6 bases). Sequences were obtained from PBMCs or a T cell subset sorted from them (not recorded which). This clonotype was sampled from a man younger than 35 who had mild COVID-19 (a few samples of this study predate the infection). Cell type and time point are not known. The CDR3 DNA sequence: TGTGCCAGCAGGACCACCGGGTGGCGGGGCCTCCAAGAGACCCAGTACTTC. Its protein is CASRTTGWRGLQETQYF.